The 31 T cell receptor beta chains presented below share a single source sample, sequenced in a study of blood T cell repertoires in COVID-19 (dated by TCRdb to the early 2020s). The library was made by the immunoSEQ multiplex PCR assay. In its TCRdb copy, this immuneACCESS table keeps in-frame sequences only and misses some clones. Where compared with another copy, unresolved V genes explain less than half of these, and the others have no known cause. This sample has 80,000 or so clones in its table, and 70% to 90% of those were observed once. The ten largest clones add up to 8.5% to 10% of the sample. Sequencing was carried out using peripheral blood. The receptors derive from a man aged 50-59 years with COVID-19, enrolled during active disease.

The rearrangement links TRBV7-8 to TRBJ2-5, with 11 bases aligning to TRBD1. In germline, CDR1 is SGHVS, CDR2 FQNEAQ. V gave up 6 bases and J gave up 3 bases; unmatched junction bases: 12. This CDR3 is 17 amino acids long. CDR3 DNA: TGTGCCAGCAGAAATATAGGCCCGGGACAGGGGGAAGAGACCCAGTACTTC. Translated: CASRNIGPGQGEETQYF.

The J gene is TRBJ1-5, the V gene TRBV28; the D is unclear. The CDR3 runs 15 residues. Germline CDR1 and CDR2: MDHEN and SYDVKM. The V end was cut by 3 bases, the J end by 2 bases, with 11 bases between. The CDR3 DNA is TGTGCCAGCAGTTTCAACGGCCGGGGCAATCAGCCCCAGCATTTT. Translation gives CASSFNGRGNQPQHF.

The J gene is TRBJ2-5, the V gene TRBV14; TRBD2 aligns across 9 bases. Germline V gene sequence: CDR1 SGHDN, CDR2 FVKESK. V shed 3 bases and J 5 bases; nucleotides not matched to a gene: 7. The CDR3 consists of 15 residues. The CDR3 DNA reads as TGTGCCAGCAGCCAGGGTCATAGCGGGAGTGAGACCCAGTACTTC. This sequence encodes CASSQGHSGSETQYF.

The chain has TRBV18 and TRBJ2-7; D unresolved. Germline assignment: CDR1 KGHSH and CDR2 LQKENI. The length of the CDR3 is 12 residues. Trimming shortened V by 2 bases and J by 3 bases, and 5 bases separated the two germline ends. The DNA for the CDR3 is TGTGCCAGCTCACCAAATCGCTACGAGCAGTACTTC. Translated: CASSPNRYEQYF.

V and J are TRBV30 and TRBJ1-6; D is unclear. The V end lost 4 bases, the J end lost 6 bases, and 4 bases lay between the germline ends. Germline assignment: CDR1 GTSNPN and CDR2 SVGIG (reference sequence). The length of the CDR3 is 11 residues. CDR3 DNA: TGTGCCTGGACAGTTAATTCACCCCTCCACTTT. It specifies CAWTVNSPLHF.

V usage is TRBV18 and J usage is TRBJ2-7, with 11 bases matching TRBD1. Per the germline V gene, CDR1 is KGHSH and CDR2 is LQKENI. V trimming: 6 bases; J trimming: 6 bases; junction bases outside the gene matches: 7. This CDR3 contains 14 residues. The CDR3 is CASSNRDRGAEQYF. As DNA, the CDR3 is TGTGCCAGCTCTAATCGGGACAGGGGGGCCGAGCAGTACTTC.

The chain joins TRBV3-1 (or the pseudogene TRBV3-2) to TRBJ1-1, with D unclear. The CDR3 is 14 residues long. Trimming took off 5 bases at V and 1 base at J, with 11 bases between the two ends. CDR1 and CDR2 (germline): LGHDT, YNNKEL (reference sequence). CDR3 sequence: CASSNRDGNTEAFF. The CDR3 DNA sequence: TGTGCCAGCAGCAACCGCGATGGGAACACTGAAGCTTTCTTT.

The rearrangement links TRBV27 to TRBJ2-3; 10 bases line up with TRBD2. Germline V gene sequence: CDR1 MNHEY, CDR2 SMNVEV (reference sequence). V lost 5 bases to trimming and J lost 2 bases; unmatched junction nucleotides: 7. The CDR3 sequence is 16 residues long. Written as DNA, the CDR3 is TGTGCCAGCAGTCTATTAGCGGGAGGTTACACAGATACGCAGTATTTT. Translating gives CASSLLAGGYTDTQYF.

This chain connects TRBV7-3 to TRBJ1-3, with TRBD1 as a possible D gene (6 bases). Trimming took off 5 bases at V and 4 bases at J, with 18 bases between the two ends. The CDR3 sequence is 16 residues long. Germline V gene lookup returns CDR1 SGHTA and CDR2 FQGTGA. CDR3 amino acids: CASSQDPPGAGNTIYF. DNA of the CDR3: TGTGCCAGCAGCCAAGATCCCCCAGGGGCGGGAAACACCATATATTTT.

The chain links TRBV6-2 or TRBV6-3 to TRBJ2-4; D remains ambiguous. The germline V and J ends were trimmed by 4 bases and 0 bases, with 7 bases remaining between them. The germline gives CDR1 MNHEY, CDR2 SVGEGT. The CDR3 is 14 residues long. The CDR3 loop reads CASSFTGAKNIQYF. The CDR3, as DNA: TGTGCCAGCAGTTTTACCGGAGCCAAAAACATTCAGTACTTC.

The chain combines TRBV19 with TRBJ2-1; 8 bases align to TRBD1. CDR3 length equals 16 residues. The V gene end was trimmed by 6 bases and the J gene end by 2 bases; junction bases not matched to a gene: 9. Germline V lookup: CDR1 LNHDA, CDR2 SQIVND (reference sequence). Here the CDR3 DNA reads TGTGCCAGTAGACCGAACGACAGGGGAGCCTACAATGAGCAGTTCTTC. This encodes CASRPNDRGAYNEQFF. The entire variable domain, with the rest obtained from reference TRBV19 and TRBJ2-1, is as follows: DGGITQSPKYLFRKEGQNVTLSCEQNLNHDAMYWYRQDPGQGLRLIYYSQIVNDFQKGDIAEGYSVSREKKESFPLTVTSAQKNPTAFYLCASRPNDRGAYNEQFFGPGTRLTVL.

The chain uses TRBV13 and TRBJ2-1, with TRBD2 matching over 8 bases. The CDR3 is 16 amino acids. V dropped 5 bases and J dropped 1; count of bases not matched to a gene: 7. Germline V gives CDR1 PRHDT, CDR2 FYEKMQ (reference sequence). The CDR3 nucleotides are TGTGCCAGCAGCCTCCCGAGCGGGAGTTCCTACAATGAGCAGTTCTTC. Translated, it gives CASSLPSGSSYNEQFF.

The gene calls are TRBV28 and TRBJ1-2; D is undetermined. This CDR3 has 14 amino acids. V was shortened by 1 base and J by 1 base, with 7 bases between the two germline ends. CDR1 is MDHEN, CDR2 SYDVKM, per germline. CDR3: CASSLFGVNYGYTF. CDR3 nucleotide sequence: TGTGCCAGCAGTTTATTCGGGGTTAACTATGGCTACACCTTC.

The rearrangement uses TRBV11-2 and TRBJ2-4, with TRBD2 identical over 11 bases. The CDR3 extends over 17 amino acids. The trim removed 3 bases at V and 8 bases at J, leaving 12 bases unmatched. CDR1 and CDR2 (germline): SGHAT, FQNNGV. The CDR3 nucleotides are TGTGCCAGCAGCTTGAACGGCGTAGCGGGAGGGTATGACATTCAGTACTTC. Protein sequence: CASSLNGVAGGYDIQYF.

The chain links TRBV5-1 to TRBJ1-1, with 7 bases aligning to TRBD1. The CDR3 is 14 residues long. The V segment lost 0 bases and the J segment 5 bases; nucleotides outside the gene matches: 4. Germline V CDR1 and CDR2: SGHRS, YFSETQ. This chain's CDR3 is CASSLGQGRTEAFF. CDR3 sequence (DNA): TGCGCCAGCAGCTTGGGACAGGGTCGGACTGAAGCTTTCTTT.

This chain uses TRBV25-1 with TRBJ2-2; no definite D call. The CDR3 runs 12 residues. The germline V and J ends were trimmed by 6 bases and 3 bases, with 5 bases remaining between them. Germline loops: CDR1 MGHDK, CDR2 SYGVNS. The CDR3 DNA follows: TGTGCCAGCAGATCATACACCGGGGAGCTGTTTTTT. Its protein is CASRSYTGELFF.

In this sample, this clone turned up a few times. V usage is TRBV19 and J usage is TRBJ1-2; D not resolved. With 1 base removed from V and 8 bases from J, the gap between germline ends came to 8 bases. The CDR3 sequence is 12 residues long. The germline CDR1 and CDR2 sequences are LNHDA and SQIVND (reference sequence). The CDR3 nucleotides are TGTGCCAGTAGTATAGTGGCAGGAGGCTACACCTTC. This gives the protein CASSIVAGGYTF.

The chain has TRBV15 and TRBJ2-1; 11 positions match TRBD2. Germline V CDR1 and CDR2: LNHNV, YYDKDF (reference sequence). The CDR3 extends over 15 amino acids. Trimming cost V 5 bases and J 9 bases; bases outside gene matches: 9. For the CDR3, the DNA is TGTGCCACCAGCCCGCCTAGCGGGAGGTCTGGTGAGCAGTTCTTC. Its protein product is CATSPPSGRSGEQFF.

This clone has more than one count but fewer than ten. The CDR3 loop is CASSEGNYGYTF. CDR3 sequence (DNA): TGTGCCAGCAGCGAGGGAAACTATGGCTACACCTTC. The genes are TRBV7-9 and TRBJ1-2; D gene unclear. V was clipped by 5 bases and J by 2 bases, with 6 bases between them. The CDR3 is 12 amino acids. Germline CDR1 and CDR2: SEHNR and FQNEAQ (reference sequence).

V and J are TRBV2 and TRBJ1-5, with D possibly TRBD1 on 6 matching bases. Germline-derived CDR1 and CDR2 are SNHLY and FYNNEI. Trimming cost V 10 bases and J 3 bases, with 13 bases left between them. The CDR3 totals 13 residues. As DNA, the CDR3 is TGTGCCACCGGCCGGGACATCAATCAGCCCCAGCATTTT. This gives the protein CATGRDINQPQHF. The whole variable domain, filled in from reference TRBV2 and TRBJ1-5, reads EPEVTQTPSHQVTQMGQEVILRCVPISNHLYFYWYRQILGQKVEFLVSFYNNEISEKSEIFDDQFSVERPDGSNFTLKIRSTKLEDSAMYFCATGRDINQPQHFGDGTRLSIL.

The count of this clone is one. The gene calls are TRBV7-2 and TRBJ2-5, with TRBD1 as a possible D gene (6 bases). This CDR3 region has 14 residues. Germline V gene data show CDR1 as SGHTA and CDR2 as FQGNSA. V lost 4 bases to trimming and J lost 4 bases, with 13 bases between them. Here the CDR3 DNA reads TGTGCCAGCAGCTGGGACACACGACGAGAGACCCAGTACTTC. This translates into CASSWDTRRETQYF.

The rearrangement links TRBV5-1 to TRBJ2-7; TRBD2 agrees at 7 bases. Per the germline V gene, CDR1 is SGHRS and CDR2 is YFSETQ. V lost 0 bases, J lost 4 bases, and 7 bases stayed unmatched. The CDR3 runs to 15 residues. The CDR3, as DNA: TGCGCCAGCAGCTTGGTTGGTAGCGGGCGATACGAGCAGTACTTC. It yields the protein CASSLVGSGRYEQYF. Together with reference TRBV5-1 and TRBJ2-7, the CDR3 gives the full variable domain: KAGVTQTPRYLIKTRGQQVTLSCSPISGHRSVSWYQQTPGQGLQFLFEYFSETQRNKGNFPGRFSGRQFSNSRSEMNVSTLELGDSALYLCASSLVGSGRYEQYFGPGTRLTVT.

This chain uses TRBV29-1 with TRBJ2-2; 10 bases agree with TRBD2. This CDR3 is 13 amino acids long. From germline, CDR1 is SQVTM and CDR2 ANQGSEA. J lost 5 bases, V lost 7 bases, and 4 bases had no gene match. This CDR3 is CSAGLARTGELFF. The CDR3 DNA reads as TGCAGCGCGGGACTAGCGCGTACCGGGGAGCTGTTTTTT.

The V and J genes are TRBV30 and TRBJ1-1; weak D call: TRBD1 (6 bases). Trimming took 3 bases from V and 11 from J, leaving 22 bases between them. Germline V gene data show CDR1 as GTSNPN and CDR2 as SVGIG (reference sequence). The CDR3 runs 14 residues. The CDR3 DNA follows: TGTGCCTGGAGCCCTGGGGCAGGGGCACTTCGGGCTTTCTTT. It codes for CAWSPGAGALRAFF.

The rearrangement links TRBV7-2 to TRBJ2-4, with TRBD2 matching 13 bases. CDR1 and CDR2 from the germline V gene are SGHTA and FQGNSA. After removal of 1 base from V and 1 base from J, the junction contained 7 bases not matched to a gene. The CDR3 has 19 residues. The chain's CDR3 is CASSLELAGGRRAKNIQYF. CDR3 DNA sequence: TGTGCCAGCAGCTTAGAACTAGCGGGAGGGCGACGGGCCAAAAACATTCAGTACTTC.

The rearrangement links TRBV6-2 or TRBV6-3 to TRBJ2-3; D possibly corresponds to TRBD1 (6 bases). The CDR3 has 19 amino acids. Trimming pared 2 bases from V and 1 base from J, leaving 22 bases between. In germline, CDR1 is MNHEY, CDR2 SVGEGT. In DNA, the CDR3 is TGTGCCAGCAGTTACCTATCGGGGTCCGGGACAACGCGCACAGATACGCAGTATTTT. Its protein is CASSYLSGSGTTRTDTQYF.

The CDR3 DNA is TGTGCCAGTAGAACTAGCGGGAGGGTCGATGAGCAGTTCTTC. Its translation: CASRTSGRVDEQFF. The chain carries TRBV19 and TRBJ2-1, with TRBD2 matching 13 bases. V shed 6 bases and J 8 bases; nucleotides not matched to a gene: 4. Germline V gene lookup returns CDR1 LNHDA and CDR2 SQIVND (reference sequence). The CDR3 length is 14 residues.

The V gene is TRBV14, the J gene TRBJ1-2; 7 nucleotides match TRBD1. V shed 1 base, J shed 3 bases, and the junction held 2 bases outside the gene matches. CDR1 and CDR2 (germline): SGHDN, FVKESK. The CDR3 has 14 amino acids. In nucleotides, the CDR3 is TGTGCCAGCAGCCAAGCCGGGACAGACTATGGCTACACCTTC. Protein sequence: CASSQAGTDYGYTF. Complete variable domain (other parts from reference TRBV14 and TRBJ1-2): EAGVTQFPSHSVIEKGQTVTLRCDPISGHDNLYWYRRVMGKEIKFLLHFVKESKQDESGMPNNRFLAERTGGTYSTLKVQPAELEDSGVYFCASSQAGTDYGYTFGSGTRLTVV.

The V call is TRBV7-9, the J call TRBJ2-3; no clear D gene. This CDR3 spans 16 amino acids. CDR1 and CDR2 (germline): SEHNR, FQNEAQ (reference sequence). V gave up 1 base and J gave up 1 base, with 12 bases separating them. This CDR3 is CASSLVVALGTDTQYF. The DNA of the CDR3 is TGTGCCAGCAGCTTAGTCGTGGCCCTCGGCACAGATACGCAGTATTTT.

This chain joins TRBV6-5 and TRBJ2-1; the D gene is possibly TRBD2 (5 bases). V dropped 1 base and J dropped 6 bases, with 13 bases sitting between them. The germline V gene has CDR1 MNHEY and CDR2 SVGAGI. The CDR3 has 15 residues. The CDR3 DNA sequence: TGTGCCAGCAGTTACTATGGCGGTGAGGGCAATGAGCAGTTCTTC. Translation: CASSYYGGEGNEQFF.

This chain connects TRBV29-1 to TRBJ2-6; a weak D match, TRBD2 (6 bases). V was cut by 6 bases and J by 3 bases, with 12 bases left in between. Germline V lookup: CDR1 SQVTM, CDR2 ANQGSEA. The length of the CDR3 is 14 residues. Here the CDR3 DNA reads TGCAGCGTATCGGGACTTGGTGGGGCCAACGTCCTGACTTTC. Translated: CSVSGLGGANVLTF.